The present T cell receptor beta chain was sequenced within a study of technical replicates of blood from a few donors. The CDR3 runs to 14 residues. Looked up from germline, CDR1 is SGHAT and CDR2 is FQDESV (reference sequence). With 3 bases removed from V and 0 bases from J, the gap between germline ends came to 9 bases. Libraries were prepared by immunoSEQ multiplex PCR; TCRdb keeps only in-frame clonotypes and omits some of them. The top ten hold approximately 0.4% of the sample, which has around 54,000 clones, around 95% seen once. The chain combines TRBV11-1 with TRBJ2-7; perhaps TRBD2 as D (5 bases). The receptor's source is a human donor in good health. The sample comprised T cells isolated from PBMCs. CDR3 region: CASSFGRASYEQYF. The CDR3 coding sequence is TGTGCCAGCAGCTTTGGGCGGGCCTCCTACGAGCAGTACTTC.